The 20 T cell receptor beta chains presented below share a single source sample, sequenced in a study of monozygotic twins with inflammatory bowel disease. TCRdb reanalyzed the 5' RACE reads, giving one entry per CDR3 protein sequence and no DNA. Its table records around 410,000 distinct CDR3 sequences. What was sequenced was blood. The receptors stem from a human donor with ulcerative colitis or Crohn's disease, or a healthy co-twin of an affected twin (not recorded which).

This chain links TRBV6-5 with TRBJ1-2; the TCRdb D gene call, TRBD1, has no DNA to confirm it. The CDR3 is 13 residues long. Germline lookup yields CDR1 MNHEY and CDR2 SVGAGI. The CDR3 protein is CASSRGTVYGYTF.

The chain links TRBV20-1 to TRBJ2-1; TCRdb calls TRBD2, which cannot be checked without DNA. Germline CDR1 DFQATT, CDR2 SNEGSKA (reference sequence). The length of the CDR3 is 11 residues. The CDR3 region is CSAPKAGDKFF.

The J gene is TRBJ2-7, the V gene TRBV4-2; TCRdb gives TRBD2 as the D gene, but with no DNA this cannot be confirmed. This CDR3 region has 15 residues. Germline V gene data show CDR1 as LGHNA and CDR2 as YNFKEQ. The CDR3 loop is CASSQEEGRGYEQYF.

The chain links TRBV5-1 to TRBJ1-6. Germline CDR1 is SGHRS and CDR2 is YFSETQ. The CDR3 runs to 15 residues. This chain's CDR3 is CASSSGTADNSPLHF. The whole variable domain, remainder taken from reference TRBV5-1 and TRBJ1-6, is KAGVTQTPRYLIKTRGQQVTLSCSPISGHRSVSWYQQTPGQGLQFLFEYFSETQRNKGNFPGRFSGRQFSNSRSEMNVSTLELGDSALYLCASSSGTADNSPLHFGNGTRLTVT.

The rearrangement links TRBV19 to TRBJ1-2. This CDR3 is 15 amino acids long. The germline gives CDR1 LNHDA, CDR2 SQIVND (reference sequence). The chain's CDR3 is CASSIEDHSNYGYTF.

The gene calls are TRBV7-8 and TRBJ2-7; as DNA is missing, the TRBD2 call by TCRdb cannot be tested. The CDR3 is 15 amino acids. The germline gives CDR1 SGHVS, CDR2 FQNEAQ. The CDR3 loop reads CASSLGDGVGHEQYF.

The genes are TRBV4-1 and TRBJ2-2; the D gene TCRdb calls, TRBD1, cannot be checked with no DNA. CDR1 is MGHRA and CDR2 is YSYEKL in the germline V gene. The length of the CDR3 is 16 residues. The CDR3 reads CASSHIRGVRTGELFF.

CDR3 sequence: CASSEVGGRPQHF. V is TRBV6-1 and J is TRBJ1-5; the TCRdb D gene call, TRBD1, has no DNA to confirm it. The CDR3 runs 13 residues. CDR1 is MNHNS, CDR2 SASEGT, per germline.

This chain connects TRBV28 to TRBJ2-7; lacking DNA, the TRBD1 call made by TCRdb goes unchecked. Per the germline V gene, CDR1 is MDHEN and CDR2 is SYDVKM. The CDR3 runs 14 residues. CDR3 region: CASRYRDRGYEQYF.

The chain recombines TRBV14 with TRBJ2-2; TCRdb's D gene call, TRBD1, goes unchecked for lack of DNA. CDR1 is SGHDN, CDR2 FVKESK, per germline. CDR3 length: 14 residues. The CDR3: CASTGGLYTGELFF.

V gene TRBV3-1 combines with J gene TRBJ2-1. Germline V gene data show CDR1 as LGHDT and CDR2 as YNNKEL (reference sequence). This CDR3 comprises 15 residues. CDR3 protein: CASSRTGSNYNEQFF.

The chain has TRBV5-1 and TRBJ1-1; TCRdb's assignment of TRBD1 cannot be checked, as there is no DNA. This CDR3 has 17 residues. Germline values: CDR1 SGHRS, CDR2 YFSETQ. CDR3 sequence reads: CASSRLGTGELDTEAFF.

This chain links TRBV5-1 with TRBJ1-1; TCRdb outputs TRBD1, but without DNA this stays unchecked. The CDR3 sequence is 14 residues long. CDR1 SGHRS and CDR2 YFSETQ come from the germline V gene. The CDR3 is CASSPDSRNTEAFF.

The chain has TRBV5-5 and TRBJ1-1; TCRdb selects TRBD1, and the lack of DNA leaves this call unchecked. The germline V gene has CDR1 SGHKS and CDR2 YYEKEE (reference sequence). This CDR3 region has 13 residues. CDR3 amino acids: CASSPPLTGEAFF.

V is TRBV11-2 and J is TRBJ2-1. The CDR3 has 14 residues. Germline CDR1 reads SGHAT; CDR2 reads FQNNGV. This CDR3 reads CASSLSPLNNEQFF. Full variable domain (remainder filled in from reference TRBV11-2 and TRBJ2-1): EAGVAQSPRYKIIEKRQSVAFWCNPISGHATLYWYQQILGQGPKLLIQFQNNGVVDDSQLPKDRFSAERLKGVDSTLKIQPAKLEDSAVYLCASSLSPLNNEQFFGPGTRLTVL.

The chain uses TRBV5-1 and TRBJ2-3; TCRdb indicates TRBD1, and absent DNA this call remains unverified. This CDR3 comprises 15 residues. Germline values: CDR1 SGHRS, CDR2 YFSETQ. The CDR3 spells CASSLPIQGTDTQYF.

The chain recombines TRBV2 with TRBJ1-2; TCRdb's D gene call, TRBD1, goes unchecked for lack of DNA. The CDR3 totals 13 residues. CDR1 and CDR2 from the germline V gene are SNHLY and FYNNEI. CDR3 protein: CASSDYRGDGYTF.

The rearrangement joins TRBV5-1 to TRBJ2-3; TCRdb picks TRBD2, but there is no DNA to check that call. CDR1 is SGHRS, CDR2 YFSETQ, per germline. The CDR3 runs to 15 residues. CDR3: CASSFTGPGADTQYF.

The chain recombines TRBV24-1 with TRBJ2-1; there is no DNA to check the TCRdb D call of TRBD2. This CDR3 is 15 amino acids long. Per the germline V gene, CDR1 is KGHDR and CDR2 is SFDVKD. CDR3 in amino acids: CATSDPGLGYNEQFF.

V is TRBV5-6 and J is TRBJ2-7. CDR3 length: 14 amino acids. The germline V gene encodes CDR1 SGHDT and CDR2 YYEEEE. CDR3 region: CASSSGFNSYEQYF.